Listed below are T cell receptor beta chains from one sample, sequenced in a study of blood T cell repertoires in COVID-19. TCRdb's copy holds only in-frame clones and misses some; the assay was immunoSEQ multiplex PCR. The table records about 200,000 clones, more than 85% of them present only once. The sequenced sample was peripheral blood. The receptors here all came from a man aged 60-69 years with acute or convalescent COVID-19. The CDR3 runs from the conserved cysteine through the conserved F or W. The D gene is left open where the match is weak. A row's size may be missing; if present it is once, few, many or a size class.

size | J | V | D | DNA | CDR3
- | TRBJ1-6 | TRBV6-4 | - | TGTGCCAGCATAAAACGGCAGGGACTTCACCTTGATTCACCCCTCCACTTT | CASIKRQGLHLDSPLHF
- | TRBJ2-7 | TRBV5-6 | TRBD1 | TGTGCCAGCAGCCCTCCAAACAGGGGGACCTACGAGCAGTACTTC | CASSPPNRGTYEQYF
once | TRBJ2-3 | TRBV5-1 | - | TGCGCCAGCAGCTGGGACCAGGGGGGTCAAGGTACGCAGTATTTT | CASSWDQGGQGTQYF
- | TRBJ2-7 | TRBV10-1 | TRBD1 | TGCGCCACCCGGACAGGTCTCCCCTCCGAGCAGTACTTC | CATRTGLPSEQYF
- | TRBJ1-1 | TRBV18 | - | TGTGCCAGCTCACCATTGCGGGGTGTGAACACTGAAGCTTTCTTT | CASSPLRGVNTEAFF
- | TRBJ2-7 | TRBV7-8 | TRBD1 | TGTGCCAGCAGCTCGATCACAGGGGGCGCTTCCATTGGCGAGCAGTACTTC | CASSSITGGASIGEQYF
once | TRBJ2-3 | TRBV2 | - | TGTGCCAGCACACAGGGACCTAGCACAGATACGCAGTATTTT | CASTQGPSTDTQYF
- | TRBJ1-2 | TRBV4-2 | - | TGTGCCAGCAGCCAAGATAACGCAGGGCCGAACTATGGCTACACCTTC | CASSQDNAGPNYGYTF
- | TRBJ1-6 | TRBV5-1 | TRBD1 | TGCGCCAGCAGCTTGGCAGGTGGGACAGGGGTAAATTCACCCCTCCACTTT | CASSLAGGTGVNSPLHF
few | TRBJ1-6 | TRBV7-2 | - | TGTGCCAGCAGCTTAGGGCCGGGAAATTCACCCCTCCACTTT | CASSLGPGNSPLHF
- | TRBJ2-2 | TRBV6-4 | TRBD2 | TGTGCCAGCAGTCCGACTAGCGGGGACACCGGGGAGCTGTTTTTT | CASSPTSGDTGELFF
- | TRBJ1-2 | TRBV24-1 | TRBD1 | TGTGCCACCAGTGATGGGACAGGAGCTAACTATGGCTACACCTTC | CATSDGTGANYGYTF
- | TRBJ1-2 | TRBV5-1 | - | TGCGCCAGCTGGGGAGGCTATGGCTACACCTTC | CASWGGYGYTF
- | TRBJ2-7 | TRBV10-2 | TRBD2 | TGCGCCAGCAGTGTGCGGGGGGGATACGAGCAGTACTTC | CASSVRGGYEQYF
- | TRBJ2-5 | TRBV19 | TRBD2 | TGTGCCAGTAGTACCCGGGGGGGCTCTATCTGGGAGACCCAGTACTTC | CASSTRGGSIWETQYF
few | TRBJ1-6 | TRBV30 | - | TGTGCCTGGAGTGTACAGGGTAGGAATTCACCCCTCCACTTT | CAWSVQGRNSPLHF
- | TRBJ2-2 | TRBV5-8 | TRBD2 | TGTGCCAGCAGCCGACTAGCGGGGGGCCTCACCGGGGAGCTGTTTTTT | CASSRLAGGLTGELFF
- | TRBJ2-7 | TRBV11-1 | - | TGTGCCAGCAGCTCAGGGGGGACAGCCGGCTACGAGCAGTACTTC | CASSSGGTAGYEQYF
once | TRBJ2-7 | TRBV10-3 | TRBD1 | TGTGCCACGAAGGGACAGACTTCGGGATCCTACGAGCAGTACTTC | CATKGQTSGSYEQYF
- | TRBJ1-5 | TRBV19 | - | TGTGCCAGTAGTACGGACAGCATCAATCAGCCCCAGCATTTT | CASSTDSINQPQHF
- | TRBJ2-7 | TRBV14 | - | TGTGCCAGCAGCCTTCAGGTTTCCTACGAGCAGTACTTC | CASSLQVSYEQYF
few | TRBJ1-2 | TRBV29-1 | TRBD1 | TGCAGCGTGCGGGACAGGGCTAACTATGGCTACACCTTC | CSVRDRANYGYTF
- | TRBJ1-1 | TRBV6-1 | - | TGTGCCAGCAGTGAACAGGGAAACACTGAAGCTTTCTTT | CASSEQGNTEAFF
- | TRBJ2-3 | TRBV2 | TRBD1 | TGTGCCACCCAACCGGGACAGGGGCCAGATACGCAGTATTTT | CATQPGQGPDTQYF
few | TRBJ2-7 | TRBV5-4 | TRBD1 | TGTGCCAGCAGCTTATACCAACCGGACAGGGTCTACGAGCAGTACTTC | CASSLYQPDRVYEQYF
- | TRBJ1-1 | TRBV19 | TRBD1 | TGTGCCAGTAGAGACAGGGATAACACTGAAGCTTTCTTT | CASRDRDNTEAFF
- | TRBJ2-7 | TRBV21-1 | - | TGTGCCAGCAGCTTTCCATGGACTAGCGGGGGCCCGAGCTCCTACGAGCAGTACTTC | CASSFPWTSGGPSSYEQYF
- | TRBJ1-1 | TRBV27 | - | TGTGCCAGCAGTTTGCGGGGTGGCACTGAAGCTTTCTTT | CASSLRGGTEAFF
- | TRBJ2-7 | TRBV4-1 | TRBD2 | TGCGCCAGCGGCCGGGGGGTTTCCTACGAGCAGTACTTC | CASGRGVSYEQYF
- | TRBJ2-1 | TRBV4-1 | TRBD2 | TGCGCCAGCAGCCTGCGGGAGGACGGATCATTGCGCATTGAGCAGTTCTTC | CASSLREDGSLRIEQFF
- | TRBJ2-7 | TRBV5-1 | - | TGCGCCAGCAGCCAGACAGCCTCCTACGAGCAGTACTTC | CASSQTASYEQYF
once | TRBJ2-5 | TRBV3-1/TRBV3-2 | - | TGTGCCAGCAGCCAAGATAATCCGGGGAAGGAGACCCAGTACTTC | CASSQDNPGKETQYF
- | TRBJ2-3 | TRBV5-4 | - | TGTGCCAGCAGCTTGGCGGGGGACCATACGCAGTATTTT | CASSLAGDHTQYF
- | TRBJ1-2 | TRBV7-7 | TRBD1 | TGTGCCAGCAGCTTCTACCGGGACAGGGGGGATTCGGGCTATGGCTACACCTTC | CASSFYRDRGDSGYGYTF
- | TRBJ1-2 | TRBV28 | TRBD1 | TGTGCCAGCAGTCCCGGCAGGGGGCAATATGGCTACACCTTC | CASSPGRGQYGYTF
- | TRBJ1-2 | TRBV29-1 | - | TGCAGCGTTGAAGCGGTGGCAGACTTAGGCTATGGCTACACCTTC | CSVEAVADLGYGYTF
- | TRBJ2-5 | TRBV4-3 | TRBD2 | TGCGCCAGCAGCCGATCAGGGACTAGCGGGGCGGGAAGAGAGACCCAGTACTTC | CASSRSGTSGAGRETQYF
- | TRBJ2-3 | TRBV11-3 | TRBD2 | TGTGCCAGCAGCTTAGCGGTGACTAGCGGGGCACTAGATACGCAGTATTTT | CASSLAVTSGALDTQYF
- | TRBJ1-4 | TRBV27 | - | TGTGCCAGCAGGAGGCACGGATCAACTAATGAAAAACTGTTTTTT | CASRRHGSTNEKLFF
few | TRBJ1-2 | TRBV15 | - | TGTGCCACCAGGGCGATAGCGGGCGGGGGTAGAGGCTTC | CATRAIAGGGRGF
- | TRBJ2-4 | TRBV28 | - | TGTGCCAGCAGTCTGGGGCAGGGGATAGCCAAAAACATTCAGTACTTC | CASSLGQGIAKNIQYF
once | TRBJ2-2 | TRBV11-2 | TRBD2 | TGTGCCAGCAGCGGTAGCATTCAGGTGGGACTAAACACCGGGGAGCTGTTTTTT | CASSGSIQVGLNTGELFF
- | TRBJ1-1 | TRBV19 | TRBD1 | TGTGCCAGTACCCCTCCTCGGACAGGGTTTTTCTTT | CASTPPRTGFFF
- | TRBJ2-7 | TRBV27 | TRBD2 | TGTGCCAGCAGCCCCTGGACTAGCGGGGGGACACCCTACGAGCAGTACTTC | CASSPWTSGGTPYEQYF
- | TRBJ1-5 | TRBV12-2 | - | TGTGCAAGTCGCTTAATATGGGGCCCCCGTTATAGCAATCAGCCCCAGCATTTT | CASRLIWGPRYSNQPQHF
- | TRBJ1-5 | TRBV9 | TRBD1 | TGTGCCAGCAGCACCGGACAGGGAGGATCTCAGCCCCAGCATTTT | CASSTGQGGSQPQHF